This T cell receptor (beta chain) was captured in a study of T cell changes during pregnancy in multiple sclerosis. Method: immunoSEQ multiplex PCR; TCRdb's copy keeps in-frame clones and lacks some. The sample lists about 39,000 clones; about 90% were seen once. A word on this clone: Other DNA sequences of this sample code for an identical CDR3.

The germline V gene has CDR1 MNHEY and CDR2 SVGAGI. Between the trimmed V and J ends, which lost 5 bases and 2 bases, there was a span of 10 bases. The CDR3 runs 13 residues. The chain joins TRBV6-5 to TRBJ2-7; possible D gene TRBD1, 6 bases. Sequencing was performed on CD8+ T cells from peripheral blood mononuclear cells, taken before pregnancy. This TCR derives from a female donor with multiple sclerosis, enrolled in a pregnancy study. The CDR3 DNA sequence: TGTGCCAGCAGTCCGGGACAAACCTACGAGCAGTACTTC. Its translation is CASSPGQTYEQYF.